This paragraph covers one T cell receptor beta chain sequence. The data derive from a study of blood T cell repertoires in COVID-19. Using immunoSEQ multiplex PCR, the repertoire was profiled, and TCRdb retains in-frame clones only, with some absent. This repertoire shows about 87,000 clones, 70% to 90% found once; its top ten account for approximately 3%. CDR1 is MDHEN and CDR2 is SYDVKM in the germline V gene. This CDR3 spans 14 amino acids. V was clipped by 5 bases and J by 2 bases, with 13 bases between them. The sequenced sample was peripheral blood. The chain carries TRBV28 and TRBJ2-7; D call uncertain. This clonotype originated in a woman older than 75 with COVID-19, enrolled during active disease. The CDR3 DNA is TGTGCCAGCAGTAACGCCGGCAGGACCTACGAGCAGTACTTC. It yields the protein CASSNAGRTYEQYF.